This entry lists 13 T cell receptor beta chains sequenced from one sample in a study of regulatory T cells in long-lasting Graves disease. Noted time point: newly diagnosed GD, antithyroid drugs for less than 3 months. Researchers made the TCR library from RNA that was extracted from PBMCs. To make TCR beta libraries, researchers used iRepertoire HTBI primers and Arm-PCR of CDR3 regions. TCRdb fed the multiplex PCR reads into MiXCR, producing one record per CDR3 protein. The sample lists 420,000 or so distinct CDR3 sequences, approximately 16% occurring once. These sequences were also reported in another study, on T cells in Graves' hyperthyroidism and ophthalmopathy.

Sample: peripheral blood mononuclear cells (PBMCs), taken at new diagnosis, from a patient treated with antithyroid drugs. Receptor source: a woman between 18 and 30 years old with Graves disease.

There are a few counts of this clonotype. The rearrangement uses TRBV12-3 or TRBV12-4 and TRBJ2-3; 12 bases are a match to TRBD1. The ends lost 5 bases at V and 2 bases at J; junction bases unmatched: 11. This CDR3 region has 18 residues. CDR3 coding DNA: TGTGCCAGCAGTCTCGGGACAGGGGGCATAGGGGTCACAGATACGCAGTATTTT. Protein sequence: CASSLGTGGIGVTDTQYF.

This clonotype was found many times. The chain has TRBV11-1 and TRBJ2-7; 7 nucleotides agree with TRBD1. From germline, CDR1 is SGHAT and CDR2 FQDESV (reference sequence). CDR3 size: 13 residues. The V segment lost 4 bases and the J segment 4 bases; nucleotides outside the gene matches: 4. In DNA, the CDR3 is TGTGCCAGCAGCTGGGGACAGAAGTACGAGCAGTACTTC. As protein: CASSWGQKYEQYF.

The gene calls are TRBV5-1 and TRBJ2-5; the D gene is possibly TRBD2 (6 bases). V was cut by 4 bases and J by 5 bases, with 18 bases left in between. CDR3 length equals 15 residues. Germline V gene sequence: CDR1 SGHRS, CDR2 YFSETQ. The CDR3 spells CASSKTGGHVETQYF. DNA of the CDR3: TGCGCCAGCAGCAAAACAGGAGGGCACGTGGAGACCCAGTACTTC.

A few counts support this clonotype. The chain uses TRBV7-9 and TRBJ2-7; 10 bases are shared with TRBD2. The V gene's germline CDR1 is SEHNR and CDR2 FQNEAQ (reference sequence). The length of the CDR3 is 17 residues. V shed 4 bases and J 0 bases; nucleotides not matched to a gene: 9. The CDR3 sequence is CASSSGLAVQSSYEQYF. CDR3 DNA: TGTGCCAGCAGCTCCGGACTAGCGGTTCAAAGCTCCTACGAGCAGTACTTC.

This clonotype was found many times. This CDR3 reads CASSLTQGSLVRWETQYF. For the CDR3, the DNA is TGTGCCAGCAGCCTCACACAGGGTAGTCTGGTCCGGTGGGAGACCCAGTACTTC. The chain is built from TRBV7-9 and TRBJ2-5; maybe TRBD1 (6 bases). The germline gives CDR1 SEHNR, CDR2 FQNEAQ (reference sequence). V was shortened by 5 bases and J by 5 bases, with 27 bases between the two germline ends. There are 18 residues in the CDR3.

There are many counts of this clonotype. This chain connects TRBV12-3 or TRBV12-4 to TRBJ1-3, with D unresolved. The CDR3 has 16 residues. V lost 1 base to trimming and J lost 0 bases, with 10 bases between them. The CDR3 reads CASSLVVSDSGNTIYF. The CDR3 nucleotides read TGTGCCAGCAGTTTAGTAGTAAGTGACTCTGGAAACACCATATATTTT.

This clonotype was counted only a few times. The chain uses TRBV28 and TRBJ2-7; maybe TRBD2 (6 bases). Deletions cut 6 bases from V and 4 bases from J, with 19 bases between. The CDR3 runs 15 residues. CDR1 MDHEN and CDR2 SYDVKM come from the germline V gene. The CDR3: CASSPWDVAGYEQYF. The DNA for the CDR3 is TGTGCCAGCAGCCCCTGGGACGTCGCGGGGTACGAGCAGTACTTC.

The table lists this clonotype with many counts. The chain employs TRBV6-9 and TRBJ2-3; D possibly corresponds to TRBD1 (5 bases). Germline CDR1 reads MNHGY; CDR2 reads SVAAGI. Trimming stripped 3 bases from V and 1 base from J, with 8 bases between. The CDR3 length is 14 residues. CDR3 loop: CASSYRARTDTQYF. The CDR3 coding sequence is TGTGCCAGCAGTTACAGGGCTCGCACAGATACGCAGTATTTT.

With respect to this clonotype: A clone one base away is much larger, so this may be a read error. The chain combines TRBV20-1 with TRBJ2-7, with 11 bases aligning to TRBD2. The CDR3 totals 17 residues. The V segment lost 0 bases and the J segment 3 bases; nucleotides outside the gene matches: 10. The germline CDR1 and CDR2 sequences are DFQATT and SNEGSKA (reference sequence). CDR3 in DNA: TGCAGTGCTAGAGACAGGGAACTAGCGGGAGCCATCTACGAGCAGTACTTC. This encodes CSARDRELAGAIYEQYF.

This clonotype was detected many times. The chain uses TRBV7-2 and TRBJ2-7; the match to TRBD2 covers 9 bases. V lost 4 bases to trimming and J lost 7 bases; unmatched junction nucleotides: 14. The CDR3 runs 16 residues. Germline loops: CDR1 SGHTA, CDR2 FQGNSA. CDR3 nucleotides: TGTGCCAGCAGCTCCCCGGGCGGGAGGGTCTCTAGGGAGCAGTACTTC. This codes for CASSSPGGRVSREQYF. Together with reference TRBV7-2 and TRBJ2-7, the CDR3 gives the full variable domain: GAGVSQSPSNKVTEKGKDVELRCDPISGHTALYWYRQSLGQGLEFLIYFQGNSAPDKSGLPSDRFSAERTGGSVSTLTIQRTQQEDSAVYLCASSSPGGRVSREQYFGPGTRLTVT.

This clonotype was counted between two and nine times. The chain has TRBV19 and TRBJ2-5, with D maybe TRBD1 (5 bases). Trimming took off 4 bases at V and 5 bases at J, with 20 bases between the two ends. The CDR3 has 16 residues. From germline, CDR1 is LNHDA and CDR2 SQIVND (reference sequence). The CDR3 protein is CASSTTAMRFGETQYF. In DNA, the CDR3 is TGTGCCAGTAGTACGACAGCGATGAGGTTTGGGGAGACCCAGTACTTC.

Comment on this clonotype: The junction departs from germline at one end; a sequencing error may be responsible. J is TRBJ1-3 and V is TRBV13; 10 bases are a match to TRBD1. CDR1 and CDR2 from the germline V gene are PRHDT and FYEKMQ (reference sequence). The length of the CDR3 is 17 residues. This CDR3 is CASGLGPDRGPGNTIYF. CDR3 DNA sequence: TGTGCCAGCGGCTTAGGACCCGACAGGGGGCCTGGAAACACCATATATTTT.

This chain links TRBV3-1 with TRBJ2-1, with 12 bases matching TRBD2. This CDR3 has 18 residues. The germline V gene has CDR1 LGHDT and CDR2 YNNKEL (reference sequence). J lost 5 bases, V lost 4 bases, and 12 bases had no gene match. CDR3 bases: TGTGCCAGCAGCCCTGAAATCCCTGGACTAGCGGGAAACAATGAGCAGTTCTTC. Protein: CASSPEIPGLAGNNEQFF.